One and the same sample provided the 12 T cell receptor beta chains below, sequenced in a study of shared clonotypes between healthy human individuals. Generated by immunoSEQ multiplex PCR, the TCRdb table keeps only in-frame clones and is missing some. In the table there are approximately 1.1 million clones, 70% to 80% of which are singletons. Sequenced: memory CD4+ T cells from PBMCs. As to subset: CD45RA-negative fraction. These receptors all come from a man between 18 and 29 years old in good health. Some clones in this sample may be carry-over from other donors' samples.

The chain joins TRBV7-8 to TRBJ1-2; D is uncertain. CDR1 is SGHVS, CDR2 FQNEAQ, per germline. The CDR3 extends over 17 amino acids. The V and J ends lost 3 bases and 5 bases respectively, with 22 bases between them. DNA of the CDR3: TGTGCCAGCAGCTTGGAAGGGCAAGTGGCCTTAGGGTATGGCTACACCTTC. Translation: CASSLEGQVALGYGYTF.

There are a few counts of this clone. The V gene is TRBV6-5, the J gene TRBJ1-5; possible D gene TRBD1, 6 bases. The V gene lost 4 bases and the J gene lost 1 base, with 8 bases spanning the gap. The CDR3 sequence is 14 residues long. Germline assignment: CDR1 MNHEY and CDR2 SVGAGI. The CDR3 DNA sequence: TGTGCCAGCAGTTCGGGGGCCAGCAATCAGCCCCAGCATTTT. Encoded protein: CASSSGASNQPQHF.

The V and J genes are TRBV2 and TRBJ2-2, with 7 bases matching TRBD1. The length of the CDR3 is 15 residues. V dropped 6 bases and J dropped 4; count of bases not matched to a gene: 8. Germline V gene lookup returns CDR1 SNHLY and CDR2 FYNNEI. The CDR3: CASSGQVLGTGELFF. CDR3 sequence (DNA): TGTGCCAGCAGCGGACAGGTACTAGGCACCGGGGAGCTGTTTTTT.

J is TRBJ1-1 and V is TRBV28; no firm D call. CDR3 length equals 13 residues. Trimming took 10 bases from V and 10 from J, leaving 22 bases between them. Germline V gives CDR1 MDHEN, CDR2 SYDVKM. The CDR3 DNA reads TGTGCCACCCGGTTAGAGCCCCGATCGCGAGCTTTCTTT. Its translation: CATRLEPRSRAFF.

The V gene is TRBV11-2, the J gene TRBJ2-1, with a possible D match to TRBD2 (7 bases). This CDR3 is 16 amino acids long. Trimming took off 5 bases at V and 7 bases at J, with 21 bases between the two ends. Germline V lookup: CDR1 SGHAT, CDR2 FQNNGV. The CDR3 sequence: CASSPRGAIEGNEQFF. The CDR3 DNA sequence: TGTGCCAGCAGCCCCCGGGGGGCAATAGAGGGAAATGAGCAGTTCTTC. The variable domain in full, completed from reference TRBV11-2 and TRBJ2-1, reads EAGVAQSPRYKIIEKRQSVAFWCNPISGHATLYWYQQILGQGPKLLIQFQNNGVVDDSQLPKDRFSAERLKGVDSTLKIQPAKLEDSAVYLCASSPRGAIEGNEQFFGPGTRLTVL.

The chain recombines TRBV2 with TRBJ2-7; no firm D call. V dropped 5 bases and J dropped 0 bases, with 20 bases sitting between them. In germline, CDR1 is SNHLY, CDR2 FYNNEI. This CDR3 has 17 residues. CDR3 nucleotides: TGTGCCAGCAGTTCCCCCTCCCGGGCGGTGAGCTCCTACGAGCAGTACTTC. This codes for CASSSPSRAVSSYEQYF.

The CDR3 loop reads CASSSQDRVRNEKLFF. CDR3 sequence (DNA): TGTGCCAGCAGTTCTCAAGACAGGGTCCGGAATGAAAAACTGTTTTTT. This chain joins TRBV6-6 and TRBJ1-4, with 7 bases that match TRBD1. V shed 4 bases, J shed 5 bases, and the junction held 10 bases outside the gene matches. The length of the CDR3 is 16 residues. Germline CDR1 is MNHNY and CDR2 is SVGAGI (reference sequence).

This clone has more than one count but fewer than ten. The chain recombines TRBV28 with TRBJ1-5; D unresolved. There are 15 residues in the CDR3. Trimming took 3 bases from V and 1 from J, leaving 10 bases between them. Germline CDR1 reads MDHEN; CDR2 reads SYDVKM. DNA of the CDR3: TGTGCCAGCAGTTTCGATGGAACCAGCAATCAGCCCCAGCATTTT. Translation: CASSFDGTSNQPQHF.

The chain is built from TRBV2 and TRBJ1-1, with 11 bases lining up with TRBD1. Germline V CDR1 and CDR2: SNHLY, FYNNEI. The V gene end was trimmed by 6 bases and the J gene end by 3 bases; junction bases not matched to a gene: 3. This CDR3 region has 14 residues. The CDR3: CASRVDRGHTEAFF. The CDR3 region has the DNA TGTGCCAGCAGGGTGGACAGGGGGCACACTGAAGCTTTCTTT.

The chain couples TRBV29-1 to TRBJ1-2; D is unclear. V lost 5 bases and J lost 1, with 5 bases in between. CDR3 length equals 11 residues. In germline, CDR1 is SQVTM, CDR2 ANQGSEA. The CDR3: CSVLVNYGYTF. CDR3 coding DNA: TGCAGCGTTCTGGTTAACTATGGCTACACCTTC.

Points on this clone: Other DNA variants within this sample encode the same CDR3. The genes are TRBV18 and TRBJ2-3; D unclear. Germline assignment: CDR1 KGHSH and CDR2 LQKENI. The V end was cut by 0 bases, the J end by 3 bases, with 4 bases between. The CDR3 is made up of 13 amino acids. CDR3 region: CASSPPETDTQYF. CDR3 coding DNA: TGTGCCAGCTCACCACCGGAAACAGATACGCAGTATTTT. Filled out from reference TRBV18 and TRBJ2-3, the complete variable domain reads NAGVMQNPRHLVRRRGQEARLRCSPMKGHSHVYWYRQLPEEGLKFMVYLQKENIIDESGMPKERFSAEFPKEGPSILRIQQVVRGDSAAYFCASSPPETDTQYFGPGTRLTVL.

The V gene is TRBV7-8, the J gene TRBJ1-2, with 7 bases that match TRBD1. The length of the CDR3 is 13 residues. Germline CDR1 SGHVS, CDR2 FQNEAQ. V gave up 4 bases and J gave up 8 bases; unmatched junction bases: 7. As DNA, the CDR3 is TGTGCCAGCAGCTCAACAGGGGTCTTCGGCTACACCTTC. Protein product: CASSSTGVFGYTF.